This TCR beta chain was obtained from a study of human T cells and chemical hapten exposure. Study-wide context: Readings were taken at 6 days from patch tests that had applied 0.01% DPC to the upper back. Study results and limitations: Controls had significantly fewer large CDR3 similarity clusters than were formed by expanded TCRs.

The sample's time point: patch test 1, 2 weeks after DPC sensitization. As for treatment: therapeutic diphenylcyclopropenone sensitization with weekly scalp DPC. Unfractionated whole blood was the source from which total RNA was extracted. Germline V CDR1 and CDR2: KGHDR, SFDVKD. CDR3 length equals 16 residues. The V and J ends lost 4 bases and 2 bases, in that order; junction bases with no gene match: 5. This clonotype was observed a few times. The target antigen is unknown. The library tagged each cDNA molecule with unique molecular identifiers. TCRdb recomputed calls from the RACE reads with MiXCR, one row per CDR3 protein. The data show some 190,000 distinct CDR3 sequences, 20% to 25% seen once.

The V and J genes are TRBV24-1 and TRBJ2-1; 9 bases map to TRBD2. The source material was whole blood, sampled in connection with sensitization to the hapten diphenylcyclopropenone (DPC). This sequence originates from a woman aged 45-59 years with alopecia areata. Some clones in this sample may be carry-over from other donors' samples. The CDR3 loop reads CATSDVSGSAYNEQFF. CDR3 bases: TGTGCCACCAGTGACGTTAGCGGGAGTGCCTACAATGAGCAGTTCTTC.